This T cell receptor beta chain was recorded in a study of tumor-infiltrating lymphocytes in glioblastoma multiforme. About this clonotype itself: Its antigen is unknown. Mismatch with germline at one junction end may stem from a read error.

The CDR3 is 15 amino acids. Germline CDR1 reads SGHVS; CDR2 reads FQNEAQ. Multiple V-beta primers and a C-beta primer amplified TCRB from RNA. Each CDR3 protein is one row after TCRdb ran MiXCR on the multiplex PCR reads. The table has about 11,000 distinct CDR3 sequences, roughly 71% seen once; the top ten hold approximately 41%. Study-level results: T cells were not sorted into functional subsets.

The V gene is TRBV7-8, the J gene TRBJ2-1, with 7 bases that match TRBD2. The sample taken for sequencing was brain tumor tissue. This clonotype originated in a male donor with glioblastoma. CDR3 DNA: TGTGCCAGCAGCTTATGGAAGGGACTAAAATACGAGCAGCTCTTC. Its translation: CASSLWKGLKYEQLF.